This T cell receptor (beta chain) was observed in a study of CD8+ T cells in alopecia areata. The germline CDR1 and CDR2 sequences are SGHDT and YYEEEE. CDR3 length: 17 amino acids. The V and J ends lost 4 bases and 4 bases respectively, with 24 bases between them. RNA extraction was followed by reverse transcription into cDNA, which acted as the sequencing template. Sequencing was performed with immunoSEQ multiplex PCR; in TCRdb, only in-frame clones are kept and a portion is missing. The table includes about 110,000 clones, 55% to 70% detected once. Individuals with alopecia areata gave both lesional scalp punch biopsies and peripheral blood for collection.

The sequence came from a human donor with alopecia areata. Sequences were obtained from NKG2D-low CD8+ T cells sorted from blood. This sequence joins TRBV5-6 and TRBJ2-7; D is perhaps TRBD1 (8 bases). The CDR3 loop reads CASSLKTGEGRMYEQYF. The CDR3 nucleotides are TGTGCCAGCAGCCTAAAGACAGGGGAGGGTCGGATGTACGAGCAGTACTTC.